Below are 21 T cell receptor beta chains sequenced from a single sample in a study of blood T cell repertoires in COVID-19. The table came from immunoSEQ multiplex PCR; TCRdb's copy has only in-frame clones and leaves some out. The sample shows about 210,000 clones, roughly 85% of them seen only once. Input material: PBMCs or T cells enriched from blood (not recorded which). All receptors come from a woman aged 35 to 49 with acute COVID-19.

The gene calls are TRBV4-3 and TRBJ2-2; 9 bases fit TRBD2. The CDR3 length is 18 residues. J lost 2 bases, V lost 0 bases, and 7 bases had no gene match. Germline V CDR1 and CDR2: LGHNA, YSLEER. CDR3 region: CASSQDGIAGVNTGELFF. CDR3 DNA: TGCGCCAGCAGCCAAGATGGAATAGCGGGAGTAAACACCGGGGAGCTGTTTTTT.

The rearrangement joins TRBV7-2 to TRBJ1-4; D is unresolved. This CDR3 has 16 residues. The V and J ends lost 1 base and 6 bases respectively, with 15 bases between them. The germline V gene encodes CDR1 SGHTA and CDR2 FQGNSA. The CDR3 DNA is TGTGCCAGCAGCTTAGGGGTGCCCCTGAGGGATGAAAAACTGTTTTTT. Translating it yields CASSLGVPLRDEKLFF.

The table lists this clone with many counts. The chain employs TRBV5-4 and TRBJ1-3; 7 nucleotides match TRBD1. The CDR3 is 13 residues long. Losses at the gene ends were 5 bases for V and 7 bases for J; bases not matched to a gene: 6. Germline CDR1 is SGHNT and CDR2 is YYREEE (reference sequence). CDR3 sequence reads: CASSIQGWNTIYF. The CDR3 bases are TGTGCCAGCAGTATACAGGGGTGGAACACCATATATTTT.

This clone was counted a single time. The chain couples TRBV5-1 to TRBJ2-1, with 7 bases fitting TRBD1. The CDR3 is made up of 12 amino acids. Trimming took 4 bases from V and 8 from J; bases not matched to a gene: 3. Germline values: CDR1 SGHRS, CDR2 YFSETQ. The CDR3 coding sequence is TGCGCCAGCAGCGTCGGGACAGATGAGCAGTTCTTC. As protein: CASSVGTDEQFF.

J is TRBJ2-1 and V is TRBV7-8; tentatively, D is TRBD1 (5 bases). Trimming shortened V by 3 bases and J by 10 bases, and 13 bases separated the two germline ends. CDR1 is SGHVS, CDR2 FQNEAQ, per germline. CDR3 length: 13 amino acids. CDR3 in DNA: TGTGCCAGCAGCTTTGGGGCCGGGCGCGAGCAGTTCTTC. It encodes CASSFGAGREQFF.

The V and J genes are TRBV6-2 or TRBV6-3 and TRBJ2-5, with 7 bases matching TRBD2. Germline-derived CDR1 and CDR2 are MNHEY and SVGEGT. V gave up 0 bases and J gave up 5 bases; unmatched junction bases: 0. The CDR3 has 13 amino acids. CDR3 bases: TGTGCCAGCAGTTACTCGCGGGGGGAGACCCAGTACTTC. Amino acids: CASSYSRGETQYF.

This chain joins TRBV18 and TRBJ1-5; 9 positions match TRBD1. This CDR3 is 16 amino acids long. The V gene end was trimmed by 3 bases and the J gene end by 4 bases; junction bases not matched to a gene: 7. Germline V lookup: CDR1 KGHSH, CDR2 LQKENI. The CDR3 nucleotides are TGTGCCAGCTCACCCTCGATGGGACAGGGAAATCAGCCCCAGCATTTT. Protein: CASSPSMGQGNQPQHF.

This chain uses TRBV7-9 with TRBJ1-1, with D possibly being TRBD1 (6 bases). The CDR3 loop spans 13 amino acids. The ends were cut back, 5 bases at V and 1 base at J, with 8 bases in the middle. Germline-derived CDR1 and CDR2 are SEHNR and FQNEAQ (reference sequence). The CDR3 DNA sequence: TGTGCCAGCAGCACGACAGGGAACACTGAAGCTTTCTTT. It codes for CASSTTGNTEAFF.

The chain employs TRBV18 and TRBJ2-1; D possibly corresponds to TRBD2 (5 bases). This CDR3 comprises 13 residues. Germline CDR1 is KGHSH and CDR2 is LQKENI. Trimming stripped 1 base from V and 6 bases from J, with 7 bases between. The CDR3 region is CASSPRESNEQFF. Written as DNA, the CDR3 is TGTGCCAGCTCACCACGGGAGTCCAATGAGCAGTTCTTC.

The chain has TRBV19 and TRBJ2-3, with D possibly being TRBD1 (6 bases). CDR3 length: 15 amino acids. CDR1 is LNHDA, CDR2 SQIVND, per germline (reference sequence). Trimming shortened V by 6 bases and J by 3 bases, and 16 bases separated the two germline ends. CDR3 region: CASSLQGYRTDTQYF. CDR3 DNA sequence: TGTGCCAGTAGCCTTCAGGGGTATAGGACAGATACGCAGTATTTT.

The sample holds one count of this clone. This rearrangement joins TRBV21-1 to TRBJ2-2; TRBD1 reflects the table's D call only, with no check against the DNA. TRBV21-1 is recorded as a pseudogene. The CDR3 has 18 residues. The CDR3 nucleotides read TGTGCCAGCAGCAAAGGGCAGGGGGGACCCCTGTTCACCGGGGAGCTGTTTTTT. Translation: CASSKGQGGPLFTGELFF.

This chain connects TRBV24-1 to TRBJ2-3; 14 bases agree with TRBD2. Per germline, CDR1 KGHDR and CDR2 SFDVKD. This CDR3 contains 17 residues. After removal of 2 bases from V and 4 bases from J, the junction contained 4 bases not matched to a gene. Written as DNA, the CDR3 is TGTGCCACCAGTGATTCGGAGACTAGCGGGAGGGCAGATACGCAGTATTTT. Its translation is CATSDSETSGRADTQYF.

V gene TRBV9 combines with J gene TRBJ1-6, with 7 bases lining up with TRBD1. CDR1 and CDR2 from the germline V gene are SGDLS and YYNGEE. The CDR3 consists of 18 residues. V trimming: 4 bases; J trimming: 6 bases; junction bases outside the gene matches: 16. For the CDR3, the DNA is TGTGCCAGCAGCCTCCGGGGCGGGGGGGACAGTGGTAATTCACCCCTCCACTTT. Translating gives CASSLRGGGDSGNSPLHF.

Only one count was recorded for this clone. This chain uses TRBV3-1 (or the pseudogene TRBV3-2) with TRBJ2-2, with D uncertain. The CDR3 loop spans 15 amino acids. Trimming took 3 bases from V and 10 from J, leaving 18 bases between them. Germline V lookup: CDR1 LGHDT, CDR2 YNNKEL (reference sequence). The CDR3: CASSQPHSLAPELFF. The CDR3 region has the DNA TGTGCCAGCAGCCAGCCCCATTCATTAGCACCGGAGCTGTTTTTT.

This chain links TRBV18 with TRBJ1-4; TRBD1 agrees at 7 bases. The length of the CDR3 is 13 residues. The trim removed 8 bases at V and 2 bases at J, leaving 2 bases unmatched. Germline V gene sequence: CDR1 KGHSH, CDR2 LQKENI. CDR3 sequence: CASQQGTNEKLFF. The CDR3 coding sequence is TGTGCCAGCCAACAGGGGACTAATGAAAAACTGTTTTTT.

V usage is TRBV7-3 and J usage is TRBJ1-1, with TRBD1 matching 8 bases. This CDR3 region has 14 residues. Per the germline V gene, CDR1 is SGHTA and CDR2 is FQGTGA. V shed 4 bases and J 4 bases; nucleotides not matched to a gene: 5. The CDR3 nucleotides read TGTGCCAGCAGCTACCAGGGGGCCGGCACTGAAGCTTTCTTT. Translating it yields CASSYQGAGTEAFF.

The table lists this clone with many counts. V is TRBV5-5 and J is TRBJ1-2; 11 bases align to TRBD1. Germline V CDR1 and CDR2: SGHKS, YYEKEE (reference sequence). The CDR3 spans 13 residues. Trimming cost V 4 bases and J 8 bases; bases outside gene matches: 4. DNA of the CDR3: TGTGCCAGCAGCAGGACAGGGGGCAACGGCTACACCTTC. The encoded protein is CASSRTGGNGYTF.

The J gene is TRBJ1-1, the V gene TRBV28; D is unresolved. This CDR3 is 11 amino acids long. V was clipped by 8 bases and J by 7 bases, with 11 bases between them. Germline V gene data show CDR1 as MDHEN and CDR2 as SYDVKM. The CDR3 DNA sequence: TGTGCCAGCTCGGGTGGGTTTGAAGCTTTCTTT. Amino acids: CASSGGFEAFF.

This sequence joins TRBV29-1 and TRBJ2-2; D is possibly TRBD1 (5 bases). The ends were cut back, 5 bases at V and 6 bases at J, with 10 bases in the middle. This CDR3 comprises 12 residues. Germline V gene data show CDR1 as SQVTM and CDR2 as ANQGSEA. This CDR3 reads CSVFRGPGELFF. The CDR3 DNA reads as TGCAGCGTTTTTAGGGGCCCCGGGGAGCTGTTTTTT.

CDR3 sequence (DNA): TGTGCCAGCAGTTACGCCCCTTGGAGCGGTAGCTCCTACAATGAGCAGTTCTTC. Protein: CASSYAPWSGSSYNEQFF. The rearrangement joins TRBV6-2 or TRBV6-3 to TRBJ2-1; weak D call: TRBD2 (5 bases). CDR1 is MNHEY, CDR2 SVGEGT, per germline. The CDR3 runs to 18 residues. Trimming took 2 bases from V and 0 from J, leaving 17 bases between them.

The chain couples TRBV28 to TRBJ2-7; TRBD2 matches 9 bases. The CDR3 consists of 16 residues. V dropped 2 bases and J dropped 2; count of bases not matched to a gene: 7. Looked up from germline, CDR1 is MDHEN and CDR2 is SYDVKM. DNA for the CDR3: TGTGCCAGCAGTTTACCGAGCGGGAGGTCCCCCTACGAGCAGTACTTC. The encoded protein is CASSLPSGRSPYEQYF.